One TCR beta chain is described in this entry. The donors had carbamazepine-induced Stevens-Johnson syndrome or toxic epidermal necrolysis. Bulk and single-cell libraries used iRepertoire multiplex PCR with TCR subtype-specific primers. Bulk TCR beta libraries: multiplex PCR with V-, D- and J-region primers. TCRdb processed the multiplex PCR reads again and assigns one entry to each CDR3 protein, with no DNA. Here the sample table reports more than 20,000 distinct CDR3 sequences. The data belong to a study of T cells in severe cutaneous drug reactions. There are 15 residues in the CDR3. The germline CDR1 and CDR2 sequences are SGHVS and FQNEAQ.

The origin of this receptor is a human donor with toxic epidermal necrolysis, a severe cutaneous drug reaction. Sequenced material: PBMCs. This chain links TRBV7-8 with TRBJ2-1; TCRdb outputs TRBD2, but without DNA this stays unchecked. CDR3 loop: CASSLAGAGGNEQFF.